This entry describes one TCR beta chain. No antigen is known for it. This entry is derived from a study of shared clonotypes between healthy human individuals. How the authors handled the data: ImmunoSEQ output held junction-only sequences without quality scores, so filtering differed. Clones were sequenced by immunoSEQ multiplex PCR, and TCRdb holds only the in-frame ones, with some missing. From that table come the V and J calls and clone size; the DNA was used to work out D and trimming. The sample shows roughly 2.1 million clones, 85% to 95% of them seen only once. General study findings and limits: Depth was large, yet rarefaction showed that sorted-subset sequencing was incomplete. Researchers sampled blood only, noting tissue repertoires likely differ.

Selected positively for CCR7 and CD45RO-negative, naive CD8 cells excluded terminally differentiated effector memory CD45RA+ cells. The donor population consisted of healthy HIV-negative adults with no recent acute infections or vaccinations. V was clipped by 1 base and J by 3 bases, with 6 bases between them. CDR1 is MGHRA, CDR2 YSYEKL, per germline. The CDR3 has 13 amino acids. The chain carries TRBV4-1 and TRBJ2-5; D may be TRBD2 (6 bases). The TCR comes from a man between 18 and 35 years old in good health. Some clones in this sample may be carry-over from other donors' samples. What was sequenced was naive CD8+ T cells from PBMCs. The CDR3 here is CASSQVAEETQYF. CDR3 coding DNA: TGCGCCAGCAGCCAAGTAGCGGAAGAGACCCAGTACTTC.